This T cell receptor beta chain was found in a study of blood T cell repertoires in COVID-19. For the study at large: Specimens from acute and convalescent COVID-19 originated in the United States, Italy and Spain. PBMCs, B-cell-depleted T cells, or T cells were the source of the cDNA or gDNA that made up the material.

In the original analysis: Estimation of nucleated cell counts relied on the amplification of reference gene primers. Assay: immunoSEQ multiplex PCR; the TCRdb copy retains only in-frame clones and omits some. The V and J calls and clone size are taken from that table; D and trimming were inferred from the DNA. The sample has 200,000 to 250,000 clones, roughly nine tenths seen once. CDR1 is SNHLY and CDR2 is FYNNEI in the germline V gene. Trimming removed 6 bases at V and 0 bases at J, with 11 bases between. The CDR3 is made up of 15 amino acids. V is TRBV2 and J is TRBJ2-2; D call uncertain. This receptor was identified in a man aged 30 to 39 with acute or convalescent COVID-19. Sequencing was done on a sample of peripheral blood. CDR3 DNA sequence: TGTGCCAGCAGATTGACTGATGCGAACACCGGGGAGCTGTTTTTT. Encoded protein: CASRLTDANTGELFF.